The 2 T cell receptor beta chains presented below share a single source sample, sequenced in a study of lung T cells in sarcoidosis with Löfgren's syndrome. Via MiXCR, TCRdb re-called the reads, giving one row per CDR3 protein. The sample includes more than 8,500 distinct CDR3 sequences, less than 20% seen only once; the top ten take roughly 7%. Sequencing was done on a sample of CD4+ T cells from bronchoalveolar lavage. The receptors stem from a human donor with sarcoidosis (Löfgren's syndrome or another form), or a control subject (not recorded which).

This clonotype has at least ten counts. For the CDR3, the DNA is TGTGCCAGCAGTTTGGGACAGGGATCGTATGGCTACACCTTC. Translated, it gives CASSLGQGSYGYTF. The chain is built from TRBV11-2 and TRBJ1-2; 9 positions match TRBD1. Losses at the gene ends were 6 bases for V and 5 bases for J; bases not matched to a gene: 7. This CDR3 is 14 amino acids long. Per germline, CDR1 SGHAT and CDR2 FQNNGV.

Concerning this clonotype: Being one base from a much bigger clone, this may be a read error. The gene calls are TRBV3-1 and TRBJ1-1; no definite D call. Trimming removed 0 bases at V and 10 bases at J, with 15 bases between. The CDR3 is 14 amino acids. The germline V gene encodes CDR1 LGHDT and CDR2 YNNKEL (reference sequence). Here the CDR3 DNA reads TGTGCCAGCAGCCAAGATCGGGTGAGGGATGGAGCTTTCTTT. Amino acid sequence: CASSQDRVRDGAFF.